These 19 T cell receptor beta chains were all obtained from the same sample, sequenced in a study of a mutant IDH1 vaccine in newly diagnosed glioma. These receptors have no identified antigens. Here immunoSEQ multiplex PCR was the method, and the copy in TCRdb shows in-frame clones only, minus some. Of 25,000 to 40,000 clones listed, around 78% are singletons. Time point given: week 11, during vaccination. All doses held 300 ug of mutant IDH1 20-mer peptide, with topical imiquimod. The specimen was PBMCs, collected from a glioma patient whose treatment included an IDH1 peptide vaccine. All receptors come from a young man with glioma.

The chain has TRBV19 and TRBJ1-5; D remains ambiguous. In germline, CDR1 is LNHDA, CDR2 SQIVND (reference sequence). There are 13 residues in the CDR3. The germline V and J ends were trimmed by 3 bases and 7 bases, with 10 bases remaining between them. CDR3 DNA sequence: TGTGCCAGTAGTATCGCGAGTACCCAGCCCCAGCATTTT. Amino acids: CASSIASTQPQHF.

This chain uses TRBV4-1 with TRBJ2-2; TRBD2 matches 13 bases. The junction had 5 bases not matched to a gene; V was cut back by 4 bases and J by 0 bases. The CDR3 totals 18 residues. Germline CDR1 and CDR2: MGHRA and YSYEKL. In nucleotides, the CDR3 is TGCGCCAGCAGCCTGTGGACTAGCGGGAGCCCGAACACCGGGGAGCTGTTTTTT. It specifies CASSLWTSGSPNTGELFF.

The rearrangement joins TRBV5-1 to TRBJ2-3; D possibly corresponds to TRBD2 (5 bases). Germline CDR1 and CDR2: SGHRS and YFSETQ. Trimming pared 0 bases from V and 3 bases from J, leaving 23 bases between. The CDR3 totals 19 residues. The CDR3 sequence: CASSLDPMGEGGMTDTQYF. CDR3 in DNA: TGCGCCAGCAGCTTGGACCCGATGGGCGAAGGAGGTATGACAGATACGCAGTATTTT.

The CDR3 DNA reads as TGTGCCAGCAGTCTGAGGGGACTCCTCACAGATACGCAGTATTTT. Protein product: CASSLRGLLTDTQYF. The chain recombines TRBV6-5 with TRBJ2-3, with D perhaps matching TRBD2 (6 bases). This CDR3 region has 15 residues. Trimming pared 5 bases from V and 2 bases from J, leaving 14 bases between. Germline values: CDR1 MNHEY, CDR2 SVGAGI.

This chain uses TRBV28 with TRBJ2-7; no clear D. The V gene lost 5 bases and the J gene lost 3 bases, with 17 bases spanning the gap. CDR1 and CDR2 (germline): MDHEN, SYDVKM. This CDR3 is built from 15 residues. This CDR3 reads CASSPTSEGNYEQYF. As DNA, the CDR3 is TGTGCCAGCAGTCCCACCTCGGAAGGCAACTACGAGCAGTACTTC.

The J gene is TRBJ1-2, the V gene TRBV6-6; D unresolved. The CDR3 runs 14 residues. Germline assignment: CDR1 MNHNY and CDR2 SVGAGI (reference sequence). The ends were cut back, 2 bases at V and 0 bases at J, with 7 bases in the middle. CDR3 sequence: CASSYNPTNYGYTF. As DNA, the CDR3 is TGTGCCAGCAGTTACAATCCTACTAACTATGGCTACACCTTC.

The V call is TRBV5-1, the J call TRBJ1-5, with D hard to call. Between the trimmed V and J ends, which lost 0 bases and 4 bases, there was a span of 5 bases. Germline V lookup: CDR1 SGHRS, CDR2 YFSETQ. This CDR3 is built from 13 residues. The CDR3 spells CASSLEVNQPQHF. CDR3 DNA sequence: TGCGCCAGCAGCTTGGAAGTAAATCAGCCCCAGCATTTT.

This clone turned up a few times. CDR3 residues: CAWGKGENEKLFF. The CDR3 DNA follows: TGTGCCTGGGGAAAGGGGGAGAATGAAAAACTGTTTTTT. The chain joins TRBV30 to TRBJ1-4, with D possibly being TRBD1 (6 bases). The germline V gene encodes CDR1 GTSNPN and CDR2 SVGIG (reference sequence). The CDR3 has 13 amino acids. Trimming removed 5 bases from V and 5 bases from J, with 12 bases in between.

The rearrangement links TRBV5-1 to TRBJ2-7, with 13 bases identical to TRBD2. Losses at the gene ends were 4 bases for V and 2 bases for J; bases not matched to a gene: 18. Per the germline V gene, CDR1 is SGHRS and CDR2 is YFSETQ. The CDR3 length is 20 residues. CDR3 sequence reads: CASSLDTGTSGTILPYEQYF. The CDR3 nucleotides are TGCGCCAGCAGCCTGGACACCGGGACTAGCGGGACCATCCTACCCTACGAGCAGTACTTC.

CDR3 sequence reads: CASSAMTGSPGELFF. The CDR3 nucleotides read TGTGCCAGCAGCGCGATGACAGGGAGCCCCGGGGAGCTGTTTTTT. V is TRBV7-9 and J is TRBJ2-2; 7 nucleotides match TRBD1. Looked up from germline, CDR1 is SEHNR and CDR2 is FQNEAQ (reference sequence). CDR3 length: 15 residues. Losses at the gene ends were 5 bases for V and 6 bases for J; bases not matched to a gene: 9.

By share of the sample, this clone is medium-sized. The gene calls are TRBV25-1 and TRBJ1-1, with a possible D match to TRBD1 (6 bases). Germline assignment: CDR1 MGHDK and CDR2 SYGVNS. Trimming shortened V by 4 bases and J by 1 base, and 10 bases separated the two germline ends. CDR3 length equals 14 residues. CDR3 sequence: CASSGRQENTEAFF. The CDR3 nucleotides are TGTGCCAGCAGTGGGCGACAGGAGAACACTGAAGCTTTCTTT.

V is TRBV4-1 and J is TRBJ2-6; D ambiguous. The V end lost 3 bases, the J end lost 0 bases, and 6 bases lay between the germline ends. The CDR3 contains 15 residues. CDR1 is MGHRA and CDR2 is YSYEKL in the germline V gene. CDR3 amino acids: CASSHDRSGANVLTF. DNA for the CDR3: TGCGCCAGCAGCCACGATCGCTCTGGGGCCAACGTCCTGACTTTC.

The chain uses TRBV19 and TRBJ1-1; 10 bases match TRBD1. Germline CDR1 and CDR2: LNHDA and SQIVND (reference sequence). Trimming cost V 8 bases and J 4 bases; bases outside gene matches: 1. This CDR3 comprises 12 residues. CDR3 bases: TGTGCCAGTTGGACAGGGGGCACTGAAGCTTTCTTT. As protein: CASWTGGTEAFF.

The genes are TRBV5-1 and TRBJ2-2; TRBD2 might be the D (5 bases). In germline, CDR1 is SGHRS, CDR2 YFSETQ. The CDR3 sequence is 15 residues long. Trimming shortened V by 1 base and J by 7 bases, and 14 bases separated the two germline ends. The CDR3 DNA is TGCGCCAGCAGCTTGTTACCGGGAAGGGACGGGGAGCTGTTTTTT. The encoded protein is CASSLLPGRDGELFF.

This chain links TRBV6-1 with TRBJ2-5; D uncertain. V dropped 2 bases and J dropped 4 bases, with 5 bases sitting between them. This CDR3 contains 12 residues. CDR1 MNHNS and CDR2 SASEGT come from the germline V gene. CDR3: CASSESGETQYF. The CDR3 bases are TGTGCCAGCAGTGAAAGTGGAGAGACCCAGTACTTC.

The chain carries TRBV19 and TRBJ2-3, with 7 bases matching TRBD1. Germline CDR1 is LNHDA and CDR2 is SQIVND (reference sequence). V lost 1 base and J lost 3; bases outside the gene matches: 4. The CDR3 extends over 15 amino acids. CDR3 sequence reads: CASSIGETGTDTQYF. The CDR3 bases are TGTGCCAGTAGTATAGGTGAGACAGGGACAGATACGCAGTATTTT.

This chain uses TRBV29-1 with TRBJ2-7; 11 bases map to TRBD1. J gave up 3 bases and V 7 bases, and 5 bases lay outside the gene matches. The CDR3 runs to 13 residues. CDR1 and CDR2 from the germline V gene are SQVTM and ANQGSEA. The CDR3 DNA reads as TGCAGCGCCTCCGGGACAGGGGGCTACGAGCAGTACTTC. Translated, it gives CSASGTGGYEQYF.

V and J are TRBV5-1 and TRBJ2-1; 7 nucleotides line up with TRBD2. This CDR3 region has 15 residues. Germline CDR1 reads SGHRS; CDR2 reads YFSETQ. V lost 1 base to trimming and J lost 8 bases; unmatched junction nucleotides: 9. The CDR3 coding sequence is TGCGCCAGCAGCTTGTCAACGGGGGGAATCTATGAGCAGTTCTTC. Encoded protein: CASSLSTGGIYEQFF. The full variable domain, completed using reference TRBV5-1 and TRBJ2-1, is KAGVTQTPRYLIKTRGQQVTLSCSPISGHRSVSWYQQTPGQGLQFLFEYFSETQRNKGNFPGRFSGRQFSNSRSEMNVSTLELGDSALYLCASSLSTGGIYEQFFGPGTRLTVL.

This chain joins TRBV4-1 and TRBJ1-2, with 7 bases aligning to TRBD1. Germline CDR1 and CDR2: MGHRA and YSYEKL. This CDR3 has 16 amino acids. V dropped 1 base and J dropped 7; count of bases not matched to a gene: 12. Here the CDR3 reads CASSQGHSQGTRGYTF. In nucleotides, the CDR3 is TGCGCCAGCAGCCAAGGGCACTCACAGGGGACCCGTGGCTACACCTTC.